The 27 T cell receptor beta chains listed next were all sequenced from one sample in a study of blood T cell repertoires in COVID-19. The table came from immunoSEQ multiplex PCR; TCRdb's copy has only in-frame clones and leaves some out. The sample holds under 550,000 clones, roughly 90% seen once. Sample: peripheral blood. All receptors come from a man in his late teens or twenties with COVID-19, enrolled during active disease.

The V call is TRBV7-6, the J call TRBJ1-2, with 11 bases matching TRBD1. Germline V gives CDR1 SGHVS, CDR2 FNYEAQ. The CDR3 runs 14 residues. J was trimmed by 4 bases and V by 6 bases; bases with no gene match: 4. For the CDR3, the DNA is TGTGCCAGCAGTCCGGGACAGGGGGTCTATGGCTACACCTTC. The encoded protein is CASSPGQGVYGYTF.

V usage is TRBV5-1 and J usage is TRBJ2-7; a possible D gene is TRBD2 (7 bases). The germline V gene encodes CDR1 SGHRS and CDR2 YFSETQ. The CDR3 extends over 16 amino acids. V lost 2 bases, J lost 3 bases, and 18 bases lay in between. The CDR3 nucleotides read TGCGCCAGCAGCTTCGGAGTTGGCGGGGGCAGCTACGAGCAGTACTTC. The encoded protein is CASSFGVGGGSYEQYF.

The chain employs TRBV12-5 and TRBJ2-1; maybe TRBD1 (6 bases). Germline loops: CDR1 LGHNT, CDR2 FRNRAP. The V and J ends lost 1 base and 5 bases respectively, with 12 bases between them. The CDR3 sequence is 15 residues long. CDR3 sequence: CASGLGITGNNEQFF. DNA of the CDR3: TGTGCTAGTGGTTTGGGTATTACAGGGAACAATGAGCAGTTCTTC.

The rearrangement links TRBV9 to TRBJ1-1, with TRBD1 identical over 10 bases. V lost 0 bases to trimming and J lost 8 bases; unmatched junction nucleotides: 4. The CDR3 is made up of 14 amino acids. Germline CDR1 reads SGDLS; CDR2 reads YYNGEE. The CDR3 DNA follows: TGTGCCAGCAGCGTAGTCCCGGGACAGGGGGAAGCTTTCTTT. Protein: CASSVVPGQGEAFF.

CDR3 in amino acids: CASNQRSGELFF. The CDR3 nucleotides are TGTGCCAGCAATCAGCGCTCCGGGGAGCTGTTTTTT. The chain recombines TRBV6-4 with TRBJ2-2; D remains unclear. This CDR3 is 12 amino acids long. Trimming took 7 bases from V and 6 from J, leaving 9 bases between them. The germline V gene has CDR1 MRHNA and CDR2 SNTAGT.

Worth noting for this clone: The same CDR3 arises from other DNA sequences in this sample as well. The chain uses TRBV3-1 (or the pseudogene TRBV3-2) and TRBJ2-3; no reliable D call. The CDR3 length is 12 residues. Germline assignment: CDR1 LGHDT and CDR2 YNNKEL (reference sequence). V lost 4 bases to trimming and J lost 0 bases, with 2 bases between them. The CDR3 reads CASSPSTDTQYF. The CDR3, as DNA: TGTGCCAGCAGCCCTAGCACAGATACGCAGTATTTT.

The V gene is TRBV5-4, the J gene TRBJ1-6; D is unresolved. In germline, CDR1 is SGHNT, CDR2 YYREEE (reference sequence). Trimming shortened V by 0 bases and J by 0 bases, and 7 bases separated the two germline ends. CDR3 length: 16 residues. CDR3 protein: CASSLVGSSYNSPLHF. CDR3 nucleotides: TGTGCCAGCAGCTTGGTGGGGAGCTCCTATAATTCACCCCTCCACTTT.

The rearrangement links TRBV6-5 to TRBJ1-1; D possibly corresponds to TRBD1 (5 bases). V dropped 4 bases and J dropped 5 bases, with 11 bases sitting between them. The CDR3 spans 13 residues. Germline V CDR1 and CDR2: MNHEY, SVGAGI. The CDR3 spells CASSFREGTEAFF. In DNA form, the CDR3 reads TGTGCCAGCAGTTTCAGGGAAGGAACTGAAGCTTTCTTT.

This clone appeared once. The chain links TRBV6-5 to TRBJ2-2; TRBD1 aligns across 11 bases. This CDR3 spans 15 amino acids. CDR1 is MNHEY and CDR2 is SVGAGI in the germline V gene. Unmatched junction bases numbered 3, after V lost 5 bases and J lost 4 bases. The CDR3 loop is CASSPDRGLTGELFF. As DNA, the CDR3 is TGTGCCAGCAGTCCGGACAGGGGGCTCACCGGGGAGCTGTTTTTT.

The chain carries TRBV2 and TRBJ1-6; D unclear. CDR1 and CDR2 (germline): SNHLY, FYNNEI. The ends were cut back, 6 bases at V and 10 bases at J, with 25 bases in the middle. There are 17 residues in the CDR3. The CDR3 DNA follows: TGTGCCAGCAGCGCCTTTCCCTCTCGGGCGGGAGGATCACCCCTCCACTTT. This encodes CASSAFPSRAGGSPLHF.

The rearrangement uses TRBV3-1 (or the pseudogene TRBV3-2) and TRBJ1-2; D remains ambiguous. The CDR3 is 12 amino acids. V was trimmed by 1 base and J by 9 bases, leaving 9 bases between them. The germline V gene has CDR1 LGHDT and CDR2 YNNKEL (reference sequence). The chain's CDR3 is CASSQVAGSYTF. CDR3 nucleotides: TGTGCCAGCAGCCAAGTAGCTGGCAGCTACACCTTC.

This rearrangement joins TRBV25-1 to TRBJ2-3; 16 bases line up with TRBD2. With 8 bases clipped from V and 6 bases from J, the junction kept 5 bases outside the gene matches. CDR3 length equals 15 residues. The V gene's germline CDR1 is MGHDK and CDR2 SYGVNS. The CDR3 bases are TGTGCCAGCTCCGGGACTAGCGGGAGGGCCGATACGCAGTATTTT. It encodes CASSGTSGRADTQYF.

This rearrangement joins TRBV7-9 to TRBJ2-1, with D possibly matching TRBD2 (5 bases). This CDR3 contains 15 residues. Germline loops: CDR1 SEHNR, CDR2 FQNEAQ (reference sequence). Trimming stripped 0 bases from V and 5 bases from J, with 11 bases between. This chain's CDR3 is CASSLARGLHNEQFF. CDR3 in DNA: TGTGCCAGCAGCTTAGCACGCGGACTGCACAATGAGCAGTTCTTC.

The chain combines TRBV27 with TRBJ2-6; 9 positions agree with TRBD1. V lost 5 bases, J lost 0 bases, and 11 bases stayed unmatched. Germline CDR1 MNHEY, CDR2 SMNVEV (reference sequence). CDR3 size: 19 residues. CDR3 sequence: CASSLSPGQGISGANVLTF. In nucleotides, the CDR3 is TGTGCCAGCAGTCTTAGCCCGGGACAGGGAATCTCTGGGGCCAACGTCCTGACTTTC.

The chain joins TRBV3-1 (or the pseudogene TRBV3-2) to TRBJ2-7, with 8 nucleotides matching TRBD1. The trim removed 1 base at V and 2 bases at J, leaving 4 bases unmatched. Germline V gene lookup returns CDR1 LGHDT and CDR2 YNNKEL (reference sequence). The CDR3 runs 15 residues. The CDR3 spells CASSQGTGSPYEQYF. CDR3 nucleotide sequence: TGTGCCAGCAGCCAAGGGACAGGGTCCCCCTACGAGCAGTACTTC.

V usage is TRBV27 and J usage is TRBJ1-2; D possibly corresponds to TRBD1 (5 bases). This CDR3 is 13 amino acids long. Germline V gene sequence: CDR1 MNHEY, CDR2 SMNVEV (reference sequence). With 6 bases removed from V and 2 bases from J, the gap between germline ends came to 10 bases. As DNA, the CDR3 is TGTGCCAGCAGAGGAAGACAGAACTATGGCTACACCTTC. Translated, it gives CASRGRQNYGYTF.

This CDR3 is CASSLLWIGGGTEAFF. As DNA, the CDR3 is TGTGCCAGCAGCTTGCTTTGGATAGGGGGCGGAACTGAAGCTTTCTTT. V gene TRBV5-5 combines with J gene TRBJ1-1; 7 bases align to TRBD1. Germline CDR1 reads SGHKS; CDR2 reads YYEKEE (reference sequence). This CDR3 contains 16 residues. Trimming took 1 base from V and 5 from J; bases not matched to a gene: 11.

The rearrangement joins TRBV5-4 to TRBJ1-1; TRBD1 matches 7 bases. The germline V gene has CDR1 SGHNT and CDR2 YYREEE (reference sequence). The V gene end was trimmed by 1 base and the J gene end by 0 bases; junction bases not matched to a gene: 12. The CDR3 runs to 18 residues. As DNA, the CDR3 is TGTGCCAGCAGCTTGCTAAGACAGGGTGTCGGGATGAACACTGAAGCTTTCTTT. As protein: CASSLLRQGVGMNTEAFF.

This clone was seen only once. CDR3 nucleotide sequence: TGTGCCAGCAGTTACCCGGACAGGGTGGGAGATACGCAGTATTTT. This codes for CASSYPDRVGDTQYF. The J gene is TRBJ2-3, the V gene TRBV6-6; TRBD1 matches at 8 bases. Germline V gene lookup returns CDR1 MNHNY and CDR2 SVGAGI (reference sequence). The CDR3 runs 15 residues. With 2 bases clipped from V and 5 bases from J, the junction kept 6 bases outside the gene matches.

This clone was counted only a few times. The chain couples TRBV4-1 to TRBJ2-7; 12 bases are a match to TRBD2. V shed 1 base, J shed 4 bases, and the junction held 11 bases outside the gene matches. This CDR3 is 18 amino acids long. Germline lookup yields CDR1 MGHRA and CDR2 YSYEKL. CDR3 nucleotide sequence: TGCGCCAGCAGCCAAGGAGGACTACAGGGACTAGCGGGTTACGAGCAGTACTTC. Residues: CASSQGGLQGLAGYEQYF.

This chain connects TRBV18 to TRBJ2-1; TRBD1 aligns across 7 bases. The junction had 12 bases not matched to a gene; V was cut back by 6 bases and J by 10 bases. Germline V lookup: CDR1 KGHSH, CDR2 LQKENI. The CDR3 has 14 amino acids. This CDR3 reads CASSPGTDIREQFF. CDR3 bases: TGTGCCAGCTCCCCCGGGACAGACATCAGGGAGCAGTTCTTC.

This rearrangement joins TRBV2 to TRBJ2-1; 8 bases fit TRBD2. There are 15 residues in the CDR3. Trimming cost V 4 bases and J 9 bases; bases outside gene matches: 11. Germline CDR1 and CDR2: SNHLY and FYNNEI. For the CDR3, the DNA is TGTGCCAGCAGTGGTCGGGGCGGGGGGATCGGTGAGCAGTTCTTC. Amino acids: CASSGRGGGIGEQFF.

The rearrangement links TRBV12-3 or TRBV12-4 to TRBJ2-7; 7 nucleotides align to TRBD2. This CDR3 spans 13 amino acids. V shed 3 bases, J shed 3 bases, and the junction held 2 bases outside the gene matches. The CDR3: CASSFGLGYEQYF. In nucleotides, the CDR3 is TGTGCCAGCAGTTTTGGACTAGGCTACGAGCAGTACTTC.

This clone occurred a few times. The V gene is TRBV6-5, the J gene TRBJ1-2; weak D call: TRBD1 (5 bases). The CDR3 runs 14 residues. Germline CDR1 and CDR2: MNHEY and SVGAGI. Deletions cut 2 bases from V and 4 bases from J, with 11 bases between. The chain's CDR3 is CASSYMGEAYGYTF. In nucleotides, the CDR3 is TGTGCCAGCAGTTACATGGGGGAGGCCTATGGCTACACCTTC.

The chain employs TRBV28 and TRBJ2-2, with TRBD2 matching over 9 bases. The CDR3 consists of 18 residues. Germline V gene data show CDR1 as MDHEN and CDR2 as SYDVKM. With V trimmed by 5 bases and J by 5 bases, 15 bases remained unmatched. CDR3 loop: CASSPSGLAAGKTGELFF. DNA of the CDR3: TGTGCCAGCAGTCCCTCGGGACTAGCTGCCGGTAAAACCGGGGAGCTGTTTTTT.

The chain is built from TRBV19 and TRBJ2-2, with unresolved D. Per the germline V gene, CDR1 is LNHDA and CDR2 is SQIVND (reference sequence). The CDR3 is 12 residues long. V was trimmed by 2 bases and J by 6 bases, leaving 4 bases between them. CDR3 coding DNA: TGTGCCAGTAGTATACTCTCCGGGGAGCTGTTTTTT. As protein: CASSILSGELFF.

This clone was recorded only once. V gene TRBV20-1 combines with J gene TRBJ2-1; D might be TRBD2 (6 bases). Germline CDR1 DFQATT, CDR2 SNEGSKA (reference sequence). There are 11 residues in the CDR3. The germline V and J ends were trimmed by 5 bases and 13 bases, with 15 bases remaining between them. In nucleotides, the CDR3 is TGCAGTGCTCCCCGGCGGGATTCACAGTTCTTC. Amino acids: CSAPRRDSQFF.